This T cell receptor beta chain was sequenced for a study of cytomegalovirus exposure and HLA in healthy donors. Study observations and caveats: CMV serostatus alone was available as immune exposure information. A later analysis reportedly identified an Asian-associated ancestry cluster as carrying fewer N-insertions than the approximately 710-donor mean. In a later analysis, most CMV-associated TCR beta chains appeared HLA-restricted.

Researchers ran the PCR with 60 Vbeta and 13 Jbeta primers. Profiled with immunoSEQ multiplex PCR; TCRdb holds only in-frame clones, not every one. In the table there are roughly 180,000 clones, 70% to 80% of which are singletons. V gave up 6 bases and J gave up 4 bases; unmatched junction bases: 6. The CDR3 sequence is 14 residues long. The germline V gene encodes CDR1 SNHLY and CDR2 FYNNEI. This clone occurred a few times. Its specificity is unknown. The V call is TRBV2, the J call TRBJ2-1, with 7 bases aligning to TRBD2. The clonotype comes from a female donor in good health and CMV-seronegative. The sequenced material came from PBMCs. CDR3 amino acids: CASRALGGYNEQFF. In DNA, the CDR3 is TGTGCCAGCAGGGCCTTGGGAGGGTACAATGAGCAGTTCTTC.